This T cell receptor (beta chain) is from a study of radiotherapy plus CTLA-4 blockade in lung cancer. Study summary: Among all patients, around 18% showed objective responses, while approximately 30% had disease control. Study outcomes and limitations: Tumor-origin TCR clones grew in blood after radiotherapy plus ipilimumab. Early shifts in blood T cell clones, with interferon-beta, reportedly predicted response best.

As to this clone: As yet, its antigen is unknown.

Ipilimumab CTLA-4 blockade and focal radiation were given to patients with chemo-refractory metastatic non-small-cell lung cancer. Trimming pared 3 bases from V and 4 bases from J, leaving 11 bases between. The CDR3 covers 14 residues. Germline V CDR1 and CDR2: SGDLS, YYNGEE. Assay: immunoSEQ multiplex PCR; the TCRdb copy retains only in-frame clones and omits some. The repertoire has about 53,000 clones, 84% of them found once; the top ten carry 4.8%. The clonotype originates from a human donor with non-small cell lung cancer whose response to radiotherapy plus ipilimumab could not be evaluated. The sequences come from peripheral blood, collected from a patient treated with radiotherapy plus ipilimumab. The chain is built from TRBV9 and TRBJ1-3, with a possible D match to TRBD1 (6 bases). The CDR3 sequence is CASSGGQTGNTIYF. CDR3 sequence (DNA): TGTGCCAGCAGCGGTGGACAGACGGGAAACACCATATATTTT.